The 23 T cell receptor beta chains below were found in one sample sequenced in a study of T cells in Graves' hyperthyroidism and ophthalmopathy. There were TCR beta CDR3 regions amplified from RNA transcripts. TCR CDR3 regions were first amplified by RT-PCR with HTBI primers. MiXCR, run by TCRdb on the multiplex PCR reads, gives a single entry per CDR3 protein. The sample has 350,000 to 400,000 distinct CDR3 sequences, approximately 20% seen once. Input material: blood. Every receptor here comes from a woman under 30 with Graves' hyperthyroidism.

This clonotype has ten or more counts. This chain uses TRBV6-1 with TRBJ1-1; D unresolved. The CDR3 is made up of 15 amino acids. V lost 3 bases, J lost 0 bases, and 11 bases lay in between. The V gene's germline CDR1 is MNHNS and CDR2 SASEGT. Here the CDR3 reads CASSERQIMNTEAFF. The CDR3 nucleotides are TGTGCCAGCAGTGAGAGGCAGATCATGAACACTGAAGCTTTCTTT.

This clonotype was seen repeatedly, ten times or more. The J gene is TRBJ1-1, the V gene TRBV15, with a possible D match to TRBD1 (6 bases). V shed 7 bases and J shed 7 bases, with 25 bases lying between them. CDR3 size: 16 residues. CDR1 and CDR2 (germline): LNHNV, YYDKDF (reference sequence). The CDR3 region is CATKTVRTARSNEAFF. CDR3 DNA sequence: TGTGCCACCAAGACGGTTAGGACAGCCAGAAGTAATGAAGCTTTCTTT.

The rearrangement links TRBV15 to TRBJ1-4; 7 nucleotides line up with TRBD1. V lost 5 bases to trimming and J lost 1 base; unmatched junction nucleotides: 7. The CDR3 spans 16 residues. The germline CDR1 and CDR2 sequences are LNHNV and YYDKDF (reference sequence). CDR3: CATSPRQGVTNEKLFF. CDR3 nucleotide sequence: TGTGCCACCAGCCCTCGACAGGGAGTAACTAATGAAAAACTGTTTTTT.

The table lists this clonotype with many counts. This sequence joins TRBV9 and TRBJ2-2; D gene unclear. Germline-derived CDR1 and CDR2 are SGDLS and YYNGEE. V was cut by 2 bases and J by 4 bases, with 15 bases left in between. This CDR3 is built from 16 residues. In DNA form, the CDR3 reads TGTGCCAGCAGCGTGGAGACAAATAAACGCACCGGGGAGCTGTTTTTT. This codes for CASSVETNKRTGELFF.

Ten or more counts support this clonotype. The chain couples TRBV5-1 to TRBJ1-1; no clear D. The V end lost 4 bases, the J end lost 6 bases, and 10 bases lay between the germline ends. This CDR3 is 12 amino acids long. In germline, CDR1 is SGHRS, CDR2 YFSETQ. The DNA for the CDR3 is TGCGCCAGCAGCCACGGAAGAGCTGAAGCTTTCTTT. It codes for CASSHGRAEAFF.

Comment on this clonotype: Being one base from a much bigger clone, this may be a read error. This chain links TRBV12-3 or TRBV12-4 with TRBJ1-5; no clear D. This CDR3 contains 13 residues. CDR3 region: CVSSPGPDQPQHF. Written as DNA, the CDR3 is TGTGTCAGCAGCCCGGGTCCCGATCAGCCCCAGCATTTT.

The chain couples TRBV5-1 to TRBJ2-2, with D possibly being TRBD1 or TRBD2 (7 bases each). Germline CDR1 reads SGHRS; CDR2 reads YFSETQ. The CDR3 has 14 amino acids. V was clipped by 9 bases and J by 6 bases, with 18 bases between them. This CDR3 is CATAGGAQPGELFF. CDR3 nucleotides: TGCGCCACAGCAGGGGGGGCCCAACCCGGGGAGCTGTTTTTT. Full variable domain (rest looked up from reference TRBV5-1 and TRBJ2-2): KAGVTQTPRYLIKTRGQQVTLSCSPISGHRSVSWYQQTPGQGLQFLFEYFSETQRNKGNFPGRFSGRQFSNSRSEMNVSTLELGDSALYLCATAGGAQPGELFFGEGSRLTVL.

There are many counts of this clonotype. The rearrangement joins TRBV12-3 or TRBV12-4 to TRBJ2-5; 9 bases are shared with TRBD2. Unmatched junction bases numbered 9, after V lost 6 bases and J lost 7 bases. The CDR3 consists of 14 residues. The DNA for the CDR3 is TGTGCCAGCAGCCCGGAGCGGGGGGTAGGGACCCAGTACTTC. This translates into CASSPERGVGTQYF.

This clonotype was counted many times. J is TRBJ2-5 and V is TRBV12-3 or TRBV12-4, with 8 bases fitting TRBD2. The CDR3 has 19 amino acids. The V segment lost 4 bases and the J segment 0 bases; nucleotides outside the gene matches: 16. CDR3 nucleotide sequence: TGTGCCAGCAGTTATGTTAGGGTCCCAGCGGGGGCTGACCAAGAGACCCAGTACTTC. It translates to CASSYVRVPAGADQETQYF.

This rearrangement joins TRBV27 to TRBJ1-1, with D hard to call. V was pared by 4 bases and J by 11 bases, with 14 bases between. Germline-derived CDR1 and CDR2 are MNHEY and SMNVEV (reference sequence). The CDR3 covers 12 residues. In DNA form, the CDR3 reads TGTGCCAGCAGTTCGCGGGCAGGAGCGGCTTTCTTT. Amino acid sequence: CASSSRAGAAFF.

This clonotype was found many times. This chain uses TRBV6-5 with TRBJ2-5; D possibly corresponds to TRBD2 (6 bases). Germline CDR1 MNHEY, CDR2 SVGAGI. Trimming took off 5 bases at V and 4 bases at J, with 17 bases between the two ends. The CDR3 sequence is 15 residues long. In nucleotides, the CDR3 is TGTGCCAGCAGTATGACCGGGACTCCGATAGAGACCCAGTACTTC. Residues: CASSMTGTPIETQYF.

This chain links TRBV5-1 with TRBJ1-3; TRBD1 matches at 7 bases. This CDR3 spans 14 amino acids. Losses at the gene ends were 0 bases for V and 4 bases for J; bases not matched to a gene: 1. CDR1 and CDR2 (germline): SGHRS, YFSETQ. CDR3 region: CASSLEGGGNTIYF. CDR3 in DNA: TGCGCCAGCAGCTTGGAAGGGGGCGGAAACACCATATATTTT. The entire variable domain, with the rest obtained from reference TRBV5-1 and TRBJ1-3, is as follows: KAGVTQTPRYLIKTRGQQVTLSCSPISGHRSVSWYQQTPGQGLQFLFEYFSETQRNKGNFPGRFSGRQFSNSRSEMNVSTLELGDSALYLCASSLEGGGNTIYFGEGSWLTVV.

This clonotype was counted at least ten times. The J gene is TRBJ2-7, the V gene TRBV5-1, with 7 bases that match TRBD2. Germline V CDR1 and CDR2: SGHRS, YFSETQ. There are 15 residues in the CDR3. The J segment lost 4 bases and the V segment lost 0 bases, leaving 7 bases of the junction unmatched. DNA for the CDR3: TGCGCCAGCAGCTTGGGAGGGAGGGGCGCTTACGAGCAGTACTTC. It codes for CASSLGGRGAYEQYF.

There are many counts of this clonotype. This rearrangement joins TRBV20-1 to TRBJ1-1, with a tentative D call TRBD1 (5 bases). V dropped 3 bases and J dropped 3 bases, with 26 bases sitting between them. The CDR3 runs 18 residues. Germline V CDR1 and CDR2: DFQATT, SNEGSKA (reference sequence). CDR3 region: CSASRVGLWGNRDTEAFF. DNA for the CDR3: TGCAGTGCTAGTCGCGTCGGTTTGTGGGGCAATAGAGACACTGAAGCTTTCTTT.

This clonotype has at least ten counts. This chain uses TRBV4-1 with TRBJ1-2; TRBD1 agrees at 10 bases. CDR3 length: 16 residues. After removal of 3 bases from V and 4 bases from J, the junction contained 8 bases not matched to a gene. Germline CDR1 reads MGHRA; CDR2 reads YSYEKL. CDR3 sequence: CASSHPGQGLIYGYTF. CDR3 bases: TGCGCCAGCAGCCACCCGGGACAGGGGCTCATCTATGGCTACACCTTC.

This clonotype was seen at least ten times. CDR3 region: CASSQARDSNQPQHF. The CDR3 DNA follows: TGTGCCAGCAGCCAGGCGCGGGATAGCAATCAGCCCCAGCATTTT. The chain joins TRBV4-2 to TRBJ1-5; D is ambiguous. This CDR3 comprises 15 residues. Trimming pared 3 bases from V and 0 bases from J, leaving 9 bases between. Germline-derived CDR1 and CDR2 are LGHNA and YNFKEQ.

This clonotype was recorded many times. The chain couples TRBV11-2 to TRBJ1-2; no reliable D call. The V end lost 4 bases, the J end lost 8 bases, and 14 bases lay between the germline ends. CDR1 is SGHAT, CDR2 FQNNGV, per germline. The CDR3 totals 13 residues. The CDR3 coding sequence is TGTGCCAGCAGCTCCCCAAGACTCGGGGGCTACACCTTC. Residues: CASSSPRLGGYTF.

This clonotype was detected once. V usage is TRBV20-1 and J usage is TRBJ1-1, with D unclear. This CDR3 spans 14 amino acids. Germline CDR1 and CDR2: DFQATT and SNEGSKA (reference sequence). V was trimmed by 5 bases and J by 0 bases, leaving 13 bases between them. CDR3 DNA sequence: TGCAGTGCTCCGTGGCAGGCGATGAACACTGAAGCTTTCTTT. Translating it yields CSAPWQAMNTEAFF.

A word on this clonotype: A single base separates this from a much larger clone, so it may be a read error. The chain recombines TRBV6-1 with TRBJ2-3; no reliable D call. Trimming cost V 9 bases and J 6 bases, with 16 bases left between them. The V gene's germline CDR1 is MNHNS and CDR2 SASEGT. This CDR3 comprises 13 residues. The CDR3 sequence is CASADLSRDTQYF. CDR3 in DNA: TGTGCCAGTGCCGACCTATCTAGGGATACGCAGTATTTT.

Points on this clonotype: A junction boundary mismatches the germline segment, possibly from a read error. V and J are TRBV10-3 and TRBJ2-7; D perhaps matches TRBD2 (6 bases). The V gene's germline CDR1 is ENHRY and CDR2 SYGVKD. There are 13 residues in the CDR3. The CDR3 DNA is TGTGCCGTCAGTTTGGAGGGGCGATACGAGCAGTACTTC. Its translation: CAVSLEGRYEQYF.

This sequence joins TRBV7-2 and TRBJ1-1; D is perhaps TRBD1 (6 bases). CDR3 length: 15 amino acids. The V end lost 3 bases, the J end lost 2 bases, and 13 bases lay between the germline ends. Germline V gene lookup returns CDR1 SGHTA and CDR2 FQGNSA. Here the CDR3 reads CASSLDWDINTEAFF. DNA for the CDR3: TGTGCCAGCAGCTTGGACTGGGACATTAACACTGAAGCTTTCTTT.

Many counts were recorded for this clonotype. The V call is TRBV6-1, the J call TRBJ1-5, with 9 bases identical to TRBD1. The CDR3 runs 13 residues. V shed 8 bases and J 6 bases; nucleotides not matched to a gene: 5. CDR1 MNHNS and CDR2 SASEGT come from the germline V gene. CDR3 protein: CASVGTGTQPQHF. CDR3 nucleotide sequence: TGTGCCAGCGTGGGGACAGGGACTCAGCCCCAGCATTTT.

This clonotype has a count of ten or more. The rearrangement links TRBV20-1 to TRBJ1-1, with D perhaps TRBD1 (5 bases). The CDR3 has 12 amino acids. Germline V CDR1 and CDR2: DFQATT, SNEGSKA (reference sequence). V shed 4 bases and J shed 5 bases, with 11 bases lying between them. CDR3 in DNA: TGCAGTGCTACGACTGGGGGAACTGAAGCTTTCTTT. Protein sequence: CSATTGGTEAFF.